Below, 28 T cell receptor beta chains from the same sample are listed, as sequenced in a study of TIL therapy for anti-PD-1-resistant metastatic lung cancer. The libraries were made with immunoSEQ v3. Generated by immunoSEQ multiplex PCR, the TCRdb table keeps only in-frame clones and is missing some. This sample has 35,000 to 55,000 clones; less than 80% occur once, and the top ten carry more than 12%. Time point denoted: pre-treatment sample, taken before nivolumab and TIL therapy. The sequencing used blood, collected at baseline. The receptors stem from a man aged 65 to 85 with non-small cell lung cancer.

The J gene is TRBJ2-4, the V gene TRBV7-2, with D maybe TRBD1 (6 bases). CDR1 and CDR2 (germline): SGHTA, FQGNSA. V dropped 7 bases and J dropped 4 bases, with 14 bases sitting between them. The CDR3 extends over 14 amino acids. CDR3 DNA sequence: TGTGCCAGCATTCACCAGGACAGTAAAAACATTCAGTACTTC. Its translation: CASIHQDSKNIQYF.

The rearrangement links TRBV5-4 to TRBJ1-5; tentative D call: TRBD1 (6 bases). From germline, CDR1 is SGHNT and CDR2 YYREEE (reference sequence). Trimming shortened V by 2 bases and J by 0 bases, and 12 bases separated the two germline ends. The CDR3 sequence is 16 residues long. CDR3 nucleotides: TGTGCCAGCAGCTTATGGGGGACACTTAGCAATCAGCCCCAGCATTTT. Its protein product is CASSLWGTLSNQPQHF.

The chain has TRBV4-2 and TRBJ2-1; D gene uncertain. CDR1 is LGHNA, CDR2 YNFKEQ, per germline. The CDR3 loop spans 15 amino acids. The V end was cut by 1 base, the J end by 3 bases, with 10 bases between. The chain's CDR3 is CASSQAPGIYNEQFF. CDR3 sequence (DNA): TGTGCCAGCAGCCAAGCCCCCGGCATCTACAATGAGCAGTTCTTC.

This clone showed up just once. The chain links TRBV5-4 to TRBJ2-5; D is perhaps TRBD1 or TRBD2 (5 bases each). Trimming removed 9 bases from V and 3 bases from J, with 15 bases in between. CDR3 length: 13 residues. Germline V gene data show CDR1 as SGHNT and CDR2 as YYREEE (reference sequence). As DNA, the CDR3 is TGTGCCACGGACTCTCGAGGGGAAGAGACCCAGTACTTC. Amino acid sequence: CATDSRGEETQYF. The full variable domain, in which reference TRBV5-4 and TRBJ2-5 provide the parts outside the CDR3, is ETGVTQSPTHLIKTRGQQVTLRCSSQSGHNTVSWYQQALGQGPQFIFQYYREEENGRGNFPPRFSGLQFPNYSSELNVNALELDDSALYLCATDSRGEETQYFGPGTRLLVL.

The chain uses TRBV2 and TRBJ2-1; D is perhaps TRBD1 or TRBD2 (6 bases each). This CDR3 is 17 amino acids long. Germline CDR1 and CDR2: SNHLY and FYNNEI. V shed 2 bases and J shed 0 bases, with 14 bases lying between them. CDR3 sequence reads: CASSENRGPSSYNEQFF. The CDR3 DNA reads TGTGCCAGCAGTGAAAATCGGGGGCCGAGCTCCTACAATGAGCAGTTCTTC. Full variable domain (outside the CDR3, taken from reference TRBV2 and TRBJ2-1): EPEVTQTPSHQVTQMGQEVILRCVPISNHLYFYWYRQILGQKVEFLVSFYNNEISEKSEIFDDQFSVERPDGSNFTLKIRSTKLEDSAMYFCASSENRGPSSYNEQFFGPGTRLTVL.

The CDR3 nucleotides are TGTGCCAGCAGGGGGCCGGGACTAGCGGGGTACAATGAGCAGTTCTTC. Translated, it gives CASRGPGLAGYNEQFF. The rearrangement uses TRBV25-1 and TRBJ2-1; 13 bases are a match to TRBD2. This CDR3 is built from 16 residues. Germline V gene lookup returns CDR1 MGHDK and CDR2 SYGVNS. With V trimmed by 6 bases and J by 4 bases, 6 bases remained unmatched.

CDR3 DNA sequence: TGTGCCAGCAGTAGGACTAGCGGGATCTCCTACAATGAGCAGTTCTTC. Translating gives CASSRTSGISYNEQFF. This chain uses TRBV2 with TRBJ2-1; the match to TRBD2 covers 12 bases. The CDR3 consists of 16 residues. The J segment lost 0 bases and the V segment lost 5 bases, leaving 2 bases of the junction unmatched. Germline CDR1 is SNHLY and CDR2 is FYNNEI.

This chain uses TRBV5-4 with TRBJ2-2; the match to TRBD2 covers 8 bases. Germline CDR1 is SGHNT and CDR2 is YYREEE (reference sequence). The CDR3 loop spans 16 amino acids. The ends lost 4 bases at V and 1 base at J; junction bases unmatched: 6. In DNA, the CDR3 is TGTGCCAGCAGCATCCGTAGCGGGAAGAACACCGGGGAGCTGTTTTTT. This codes for CASSIRSGKNTGELFF.

The J gene is TRBJ2-2, the V gene TRBV9; possibly TRBD1 or TRBD2 for D (5 bases each). Germline V CDR1 and CDR2: SGDLS, YYNGEE. V lost 3 bases and J lost 0, with 12 bases in between. The CDR3 is 16 residues long. CDR3 nucleotides: TGTGCCAGCAGCGCCCGGGGCTTCGCGAACACCGGGGAGCTGTTTTTT. Residues: CASSARGFANTGELFF.

This clone was recorded only once. The chain uses TRBV4-2 and TRBJ1-1, with D perhaps matching TRBD1 (6 bases). V dropped 3 bases and J dropped 1 base, with 15 bases sitting between them. CDR1 and CDR2 from the germline V gene are LGHNA and YNFKEQ. This CDR3 has 16 residues. CDR3 DNA sequence: TGTGCCAGCAGCCAGGGGGTAGACAGGCCGAACACTGAAGCTTTCTTT. Its translation: CASSQGVDRPNTEAFF.

This clone was observed a few times. The genes are TRBV15 and TRBJ2-3; 11 bases agree with TRBD1. The junction had 8 bases not matched to a gene; V was cut back by 11 bases and J by 4 bases. The germline gives CDR1 LNHNV, CDR2 YYDKDF (reference sequence). This CDR3 has 14 amino acids. For the CDR3, the DNA is TGTGCCGTCTCCGGGACAGGGGGGGCAGATACGCAGTATTTT. This encodes CAVSGTGGADTQYF.

Concerning this clone: The junction departs from germline at one end; a sequencing error may be responsible. CDR3 sequence reads: CASSVGTSGGQGTQYF. The CDR3 region has the DNA TGTGCCAGCAGCGTAGGTACTAGCGGGGGTCAAGGGACCCAGTACTTC. J is TRBJ2-5 and V is TRBV9, with 11 bases aligning to TRBD2. The CDR3 consists of 16 residues. Germline CDR1 reads SGDLS; CDR2 reads YYNGEE.

The chain recombines TRBV15 with TRBJ2-1; D might be TRBD1 or TRBD2, each matching 5 bases. CDR1 is LNHNV, CDR2 YYDKDF, per germline (reference sequence). The V and J ends lost 5 bases and 4 bases respectively, with 9 bases between them. The CDR3 loop spans 13 amino acids. CDR3 region: CATSRDAYNEQFF. The CDR3 DNA reads TGTGCCACCAGCCGGGACGCTTACAATGAGCAGTTCTTC.

CDR3 residues: CASSVALAGYTDTQYF. CDR3 coding DNA: TGTGCCAGCAGCGTAGCACTAGCGGGATACACAGATACGCAGTATTTT. The chain employs TRBV9 and TRBJ2-3; 10 bases match TRBD2. The CDR3 runs to 16 residues. V lost 0 bases, J lost 2 bases, and 3 bases stayed unmatched. Germline lookup yields CDR1 SGDLS and CDR2 YYNGEE.

V usage is TRBV2 and J usage is TRBJ1-6; 8 bases match TRBD1. This CDR3 spans 16 amino acids. V shed 4 bases and J 7 bases; nucleotides not matched to a gene: 9. In germline, CDR1 is SNHLY, CDR2 FYNNEI. Written as DNA, the CDR3 is TGTGCCAGCAGTGTTTTAGGACAGGGAACCAATTCACCCCTCCACTTT. It specifies CASSVLGQGTNSPLHF.

The chain has TRBV27 and TRBJ2-7; TRBD2 matches 7 bases. CDR3 size: 15 residues. V lost 4 bases and J lost 1; bases outside the gene matches: 7. CDR1 MNHEY and CDR2 SMNVEV come from the germline V gene (reference sequence). The DNA of the CDR3 is TGTGCCAGCAGTTCCACCGGGACTAATTCCTACGAGCAGTACTTC. Encoded protein: CASSSTGTNSYEQYF.

V usage is TRBV19 and J usage is TRBJ1-2; TRBD1 might be the D (6 bases). CDR1 is LNHDA, CDR2 SQIVND, per germline (reference sequence). Trimming cost V 6 bases and J 0 bases, with 20 bases left between them. The CDR3 has 17 residues. The CDR3 coding sequence is TGTGCCAGTAGCTATCAAATCGGACAGCGAGCTAACTATGGCTACACCTTC. This translates into CASSYQIGQRANYGYTF.

The chain is built from TRBV25-1 and TRBJ2-7; D may correspond to TRBD1 or TRBD2 (5 bases each). The CDR3 runs to 15 residues. Trimming shortened V by 6 bases and J by 1 base, and 16 bases separated the two germline ends. The germline V gene has CDR1 MGHDK and CDR2 SYGVNS. Here the CDR3 DNA reads TGTGCCAGCAGCTCGTCCGGGACGGCTTCCTACGAGCAGTACTTC. This encodes CASSSSGTASYEQYF.

This sequence joins TRBV5-4 and TRBJ2-5; TRBD2 agrees at 7 bases. Germline CDR1 reads SGHNT; CDR2 reads YYREEE (reference sequence). The J segment lost 2 bases and the V segment lost 2 bases, leaving 12 bases of the junction unmatched. This CDR3 comprises 17 residues. CDR3 in amino acids: CASSFSVRAGLQETQYF. Here the CDR3 DNA reads TGTGCCAGCAGCTTCTCCGTGCGAGCGGGACTTCAAGAGACCCAGTACTTC.

This chain connects TRBV29-1 to TRBJ2-5; 7 bases fit TRBD1. CDR3 length: 10 residues. Unmatched junction bases numbered 6, after V lost 6 bases and J lost 11 bases. Germline-derived CDR1 and CDR2 are SQVTM and ANQGSEA. Written as DNA, the CDR3 is TGCAGCGTACTTGGACAGGTTCAGTACTTC. This translates into CSVLGQVQYF.

The chain couples TRBV6-4 to TRBJ2-5; 7 bases align to TRBD2. The CDR3 covers 15 residues. V trimming: 7 bases; J trimming: 2 bases; junction bases outside the gene matches: 10. The germline V gene has CDR1 MRHNA and CDR2 SNTAGT. The CDR3 reads CASILAGSLQETQYF. The CDR3 DNA reads TGTGCCAGCATATTAGCGGGCTCTCTTCAAGAGACCCAGTACTTC.

V gene TRBV7-2 combines with J gene TRBJ1-6; no definite D call. The germline V and J ends were trimmed by 1 base and 8 bases, with 6 bases remaining between them. The CDR3 length is 13 residues. Germline loops: CDR1 SGHTA, CDR2 FQGNSA. CDR3 bases: TGTGCCAGCAGCTTAGGGCAGGATTCACCCCTCCACTTT. Encoded protein: CASSLGQDSPLHF.

The chain uses TRBV6-5 and TRBJ1-5; TRBD1 matches at 7 bases. Germline V lookup: CDR1 MNHEY, CDR2 SVGAGI. The CDR3 is 14 residues long. Trimming removed 2 bases from V and 7 bases from J; junction bases left unmatched: 5. CDR3 sequence: CASSYTGAGQPQHF. The CDR3, as DNA: TGTGCCAGCAGTTACACAGGGGCAGGACAGCCCCAGCATTTT.

The chain employs TRBV6-4 and TRBJ2-1; weak D call: TRBD2 (7 bases). The V gene lost 0 bases and the J gene lost 9 bases, with 15 bases spanning the gap. CDR3 size: 15 residues. Germline CDR1 reads MRHNA; CDR2 reads SNTAGT. CDR3 DNA: TGTGCCAGCAGTGACTCGAGTAGGGGGAGGGGTGAGCAGTTCTTC. This gives the protein CASSDSSRGRGEQFF.

The chain is built from TRBV5-4 and TRBJ2-1, with D possibly TRBD1 on 6 matching bases. V dropped 2 bases and J dropped 5 bases, with 20 bases sitting between them. Per the germline V gene, CDR1 is SGHNT and CDR2 is YYREEE (reference sequence). CDR3 length equals 17 residues. CDR3 residues: CASSLTGTLPFNNEQFF. The CDR3, as DNA: TGTGCCAGCAGCTTAACCGGGACACTCCCTTTCAACAATGAGCAGTTCTTC. Complete variable domain (other parts from reference TRBV5-4 and TRBJ2-1): ETGVTQSPTHLIKTRGQQVTLRCSSQSGHNTVSWYQQALGQGPQFIFQYYREEENGRGNFPPRFSGLQFPNYSSELNVNALELDDSALYLCASSLTGTLPFNNEQFFGPGTRLTVL.

The chain links TRBV11-2 to TRBJ2-3; possible D gene TRBD1, 7 bases. The V end was cut by 0 bases, the J end by 1 base, with 8 bases between. The germline V gene encodes CDR1 SGHAT and CDR2 FQNNGV. CDR3 size: 15 residues. In DNA form, the CDR3 reads TGTGCCAGCAGCTTAGACAGGGGGGGCACAGATACGCAGTATTTT. Translated, it gives CASSLDRGGTDTQYF. The complete variable domain, with remaining parts taken from reference TRBV11-2 and TRBJ2-3, reads EAGVAQSPRYKIIEKRQSVAFWCNPISGHATLYWYQQILGQGPKLLIQFQNNGVVDDSQLPKDRFSAERLKGVDSTLKIQPAKLEDSAVYLCASSLDRGGTDTQYFGPGTRLTVL.

The CDR3 DNA reads TGTGCCAGCAGCGATCGGGAGGTAGCGGGAGTGGGGGCAGATACGCAGTATTTT. Amino acid sequence: CASSDREVAGVGADTQYF. The rearrangement uses TRBV4-2 and TRBJ2-3; 9 nucleotides match TRBD2. Per germline, CDR1 LGHNA and CDR2 YNFKEQ. After removal of 5 bases from V and 4 bases from J, the junction contained 16 bases not matched to a gene. The CDR3 length is 18 residues.

This chain uses TRBV28 with TRBJ1-5; no definite D call. From germline, CDR1 is MDHEN and CDR2 SYDVKM. The V end lost 3 bases, the J end lost 6 bases, and 6 bases lay between the germline ends. The length of the CDR3 is 12 residues. CDR3 protein: CASSLMGQPQHF. CDR3 in DNA: TGTGCCAGCAGTTTGATGGGTCAGCCCCAGCATTTT.